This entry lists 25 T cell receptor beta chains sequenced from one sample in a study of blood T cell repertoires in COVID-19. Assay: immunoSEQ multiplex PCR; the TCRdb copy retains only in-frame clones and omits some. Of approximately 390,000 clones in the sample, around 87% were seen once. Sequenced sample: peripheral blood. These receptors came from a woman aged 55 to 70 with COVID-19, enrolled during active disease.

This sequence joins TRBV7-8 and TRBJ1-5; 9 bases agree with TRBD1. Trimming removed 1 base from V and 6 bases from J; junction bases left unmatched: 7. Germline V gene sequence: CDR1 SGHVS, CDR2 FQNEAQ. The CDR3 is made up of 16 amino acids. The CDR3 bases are TGTGCCAGCAGCTTAGTTGACGGGACAGGGAGTCAGCCCCAGCATTTT. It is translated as CASSLVDGTGSQPQHF.

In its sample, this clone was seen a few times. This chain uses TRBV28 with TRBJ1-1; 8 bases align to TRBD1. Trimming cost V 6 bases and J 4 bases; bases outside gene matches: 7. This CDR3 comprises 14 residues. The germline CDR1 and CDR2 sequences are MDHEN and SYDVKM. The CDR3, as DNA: TGTGCCAGCAGCAGCAGGGGGCGCGGCACTGAAGCTTTCTTT. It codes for CASSSRGRGTEAFF.

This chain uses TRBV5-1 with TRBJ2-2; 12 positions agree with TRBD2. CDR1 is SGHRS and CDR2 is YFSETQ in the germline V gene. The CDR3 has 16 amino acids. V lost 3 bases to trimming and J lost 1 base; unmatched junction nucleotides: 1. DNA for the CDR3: TGCGCCAGCAGCTCGGGACTAGCGGGGAACACCGGGGAGCTGTTTTTT. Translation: CASSSGLAGNTGELFF.

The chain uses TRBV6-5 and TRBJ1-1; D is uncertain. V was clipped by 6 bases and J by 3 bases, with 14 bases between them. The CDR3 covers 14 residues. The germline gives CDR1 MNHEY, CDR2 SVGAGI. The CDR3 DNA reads TGTGCCAGCAGACCACAGCCCCTATACACTGAAGCTTTCTTT. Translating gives CASRPQPLYTEAFF.

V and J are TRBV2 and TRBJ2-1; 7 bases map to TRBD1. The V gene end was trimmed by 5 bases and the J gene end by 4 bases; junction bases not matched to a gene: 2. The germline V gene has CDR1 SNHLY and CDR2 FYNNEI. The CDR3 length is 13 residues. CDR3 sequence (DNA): TGTGCCAGCAGTAGGGACAGATACAATGAGCAGTTCTTC. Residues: CASSRDRYNEQFF.

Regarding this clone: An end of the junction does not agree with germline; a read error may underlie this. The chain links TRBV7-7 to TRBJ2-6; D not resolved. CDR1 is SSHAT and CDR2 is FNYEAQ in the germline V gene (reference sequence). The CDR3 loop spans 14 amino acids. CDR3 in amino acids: CASSPDSGANVLTF. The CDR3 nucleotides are TGTGCTAGCAGCCCAGACTCTGGGGCCAACGTCCTGACTTTC.

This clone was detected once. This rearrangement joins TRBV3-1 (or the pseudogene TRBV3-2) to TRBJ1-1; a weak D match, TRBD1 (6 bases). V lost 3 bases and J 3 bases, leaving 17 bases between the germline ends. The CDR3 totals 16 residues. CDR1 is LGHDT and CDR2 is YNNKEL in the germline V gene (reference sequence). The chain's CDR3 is CASSHPGGGDYTEAFF. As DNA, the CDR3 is TGTGCCAGCAGCCACCCGGGCGGGGGCGACTACACTGAAGCTTTCTTT.

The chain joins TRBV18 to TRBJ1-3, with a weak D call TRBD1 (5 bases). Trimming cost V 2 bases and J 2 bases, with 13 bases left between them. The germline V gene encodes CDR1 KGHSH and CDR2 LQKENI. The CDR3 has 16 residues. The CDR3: CASSPTGREAGNTIYF. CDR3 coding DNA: TGTGCCAGCTCACCAACGGGCAGGGAAGCTGGAAACACCATATATTTT. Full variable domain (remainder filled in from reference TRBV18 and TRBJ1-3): NAGVMQNPRHLVRRRGQEARLRCSPMKGHSHVYWYRQLPEEGLKFMVYLQKENIIDESGMPKERFSAEFPKEGPSILRIQQVVRGDSAAYFCASSPTGREAGNTIYFGEGSWLTVV.

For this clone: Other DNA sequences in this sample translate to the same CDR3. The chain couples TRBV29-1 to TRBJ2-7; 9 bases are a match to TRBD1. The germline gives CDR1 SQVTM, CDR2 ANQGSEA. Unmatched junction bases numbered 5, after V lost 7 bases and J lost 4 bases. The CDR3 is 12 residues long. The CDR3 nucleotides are TGCAGCGCCGGGACAGGGAGTTACGAGCAGTACTTC. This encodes CSAGTGSYEQYF.

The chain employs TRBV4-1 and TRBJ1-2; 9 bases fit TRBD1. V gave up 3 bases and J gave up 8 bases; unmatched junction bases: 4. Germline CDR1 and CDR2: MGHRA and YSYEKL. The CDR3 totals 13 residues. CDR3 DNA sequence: TGCGCCAGCAGCCAGGGGACAGGGAGAGGCTACACCTTC. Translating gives CASSQGTGRGYTF.

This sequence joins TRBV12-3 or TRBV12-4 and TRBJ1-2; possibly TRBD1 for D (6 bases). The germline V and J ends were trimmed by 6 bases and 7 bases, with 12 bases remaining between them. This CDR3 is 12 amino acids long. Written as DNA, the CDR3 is TGTGCCAGCAGGGGAGACAGGATTGGCTACACCTTC. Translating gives CASRGDRIGYTF.

CDR3 nucleotide sequence: TGTGCCATCAGTGAGTCGTGGCAGGGGGCAACTGGAAACACCATATATTTT. It yields the protein CAISESWQGATGNTIYF. V usage is TRBV10-3 and J usage is TRBJ1-3; 8 nucleotides line up with TRBD1. CDR3 length equals 17 residues. Germline V lookup: CDR1 ENHRY, CDR2 SYGVKD. Unmatched junction bases numbered 6, after V lost 0 bases and J lost 2 bases.

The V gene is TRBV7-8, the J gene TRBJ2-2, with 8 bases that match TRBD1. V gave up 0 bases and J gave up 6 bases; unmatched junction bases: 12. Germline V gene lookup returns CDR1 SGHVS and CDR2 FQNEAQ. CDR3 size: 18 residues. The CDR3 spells CASSLAEGQVLRAGELFF. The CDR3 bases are TGTGCCAGCAGCTTAGCGGAGGGACAGGTCCTGAGGGCCGGGGAGCTGTTTTTT.

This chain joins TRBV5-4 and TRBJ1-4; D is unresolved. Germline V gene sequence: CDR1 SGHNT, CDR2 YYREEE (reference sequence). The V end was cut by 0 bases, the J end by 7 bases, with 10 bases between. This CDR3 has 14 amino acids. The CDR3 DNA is TGTGCCAGCAGCTTGGCCGGGGTCACTGAAAAACTGTTTTTT. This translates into CASSLAGVTEKLFF.

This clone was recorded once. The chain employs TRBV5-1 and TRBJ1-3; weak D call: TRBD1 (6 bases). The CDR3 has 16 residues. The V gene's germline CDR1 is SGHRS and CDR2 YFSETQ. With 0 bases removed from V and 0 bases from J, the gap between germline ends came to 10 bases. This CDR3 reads CASSLGDIGSGNTIYF. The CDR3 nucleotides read TGCGCCAGCAGCTTGGGGGACATTGGCTCTGGAAACACCATATATTTT.

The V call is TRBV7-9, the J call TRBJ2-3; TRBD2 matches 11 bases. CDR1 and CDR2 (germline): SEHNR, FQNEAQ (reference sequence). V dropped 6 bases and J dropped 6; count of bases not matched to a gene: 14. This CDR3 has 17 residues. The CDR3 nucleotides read TGTGCCAGCAGACCTCCGGGACTAGCGGCAGAAAGGGATACGCAGTATTTT. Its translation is CASRPPGLAAERDTQYF. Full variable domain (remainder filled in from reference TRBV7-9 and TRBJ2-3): DTGVSQNPRHKITKRGQNVTFRCDPISEHNRLYWYRQTLGQGPEFLTYFQNEAQLEKSRLLSDRFSAERPKGSFSTLEIQRTEQGDSAMYLCASRPPGLAAERDTQYFGPGTRLTVL.

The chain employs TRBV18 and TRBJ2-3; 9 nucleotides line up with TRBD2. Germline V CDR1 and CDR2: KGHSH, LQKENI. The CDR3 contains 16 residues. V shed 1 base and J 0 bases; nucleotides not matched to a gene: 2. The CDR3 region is CASSPRLAESTDTQYF. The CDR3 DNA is TGTGCCAGCTCACCACGACTAGCGGAAAGCACAGATACGCAGTATTTT.

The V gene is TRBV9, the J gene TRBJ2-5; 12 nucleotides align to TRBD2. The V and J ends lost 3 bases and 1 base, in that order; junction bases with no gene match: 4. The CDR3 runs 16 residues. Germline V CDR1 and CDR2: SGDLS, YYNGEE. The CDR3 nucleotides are TGTGCCAGCAGCGGGAGGACTAGCGGGGCCCAAGAGACCCAGTACTTC. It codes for CASSGRTSGAQETQYF.

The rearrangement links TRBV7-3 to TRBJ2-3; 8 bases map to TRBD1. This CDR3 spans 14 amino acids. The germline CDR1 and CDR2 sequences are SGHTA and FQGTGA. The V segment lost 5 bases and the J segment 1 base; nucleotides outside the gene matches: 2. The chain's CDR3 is CASSPDRGTDTQYF. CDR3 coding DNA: TGTGCCAGCAGCCCGGACAGGGGCACAGATACGCAGTATTTT.

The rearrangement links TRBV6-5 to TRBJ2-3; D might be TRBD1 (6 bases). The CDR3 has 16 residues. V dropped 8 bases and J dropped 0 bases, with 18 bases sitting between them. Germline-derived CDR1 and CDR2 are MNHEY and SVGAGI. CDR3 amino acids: CASCFDRLSSTDTQYF. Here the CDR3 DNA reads TGTGCCAGCTGTTTCGACAGGCTATCTAGCACAGATACGCAGTATTTT.

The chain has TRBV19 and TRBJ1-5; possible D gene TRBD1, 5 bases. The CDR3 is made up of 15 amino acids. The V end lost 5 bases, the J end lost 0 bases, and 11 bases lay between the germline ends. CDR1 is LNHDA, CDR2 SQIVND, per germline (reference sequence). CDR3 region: CASSRGDLSNQPQHF. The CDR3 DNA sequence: TGTGCCAGTAGTCGCGGGGACCTTAGCAATCAGCCCCAGCATTTT. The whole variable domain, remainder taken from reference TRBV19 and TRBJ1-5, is DGGITQSPKYLFRKEGQNVTLSCEQNLNHDAMYWYRQDPGQGLRLIYYSQIVNDFQKGDIAEGYSVSREKKESFPLTVTSAQKNPTAFYLCASSRGDLSNQPQHFGDGTRLSIL.

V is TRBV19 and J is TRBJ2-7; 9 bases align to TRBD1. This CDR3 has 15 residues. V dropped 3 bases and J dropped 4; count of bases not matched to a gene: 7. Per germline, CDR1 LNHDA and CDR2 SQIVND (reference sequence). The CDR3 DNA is TGTGCCAGTAGTATTGGGGGGACAGGGCGATACGAGCAGTACTTC. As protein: CASSIGGTGRYEQYF.

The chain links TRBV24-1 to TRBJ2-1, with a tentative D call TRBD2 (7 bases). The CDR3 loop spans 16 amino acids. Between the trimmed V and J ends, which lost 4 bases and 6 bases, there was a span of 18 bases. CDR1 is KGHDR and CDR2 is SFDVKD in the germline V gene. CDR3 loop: CATSDGGQGNRNEQFF. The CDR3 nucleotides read TGTGCCACCAGTGACGGGGGGCAGGGAAACCGCAATGAGCAGTTCTTC.

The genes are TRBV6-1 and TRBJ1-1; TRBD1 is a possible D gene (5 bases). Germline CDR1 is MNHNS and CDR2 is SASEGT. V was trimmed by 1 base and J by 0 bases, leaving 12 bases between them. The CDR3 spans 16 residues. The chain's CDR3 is CASSEGQGRMNTEAFF. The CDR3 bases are TGTGCCAGCAGTGAAGGGCAGGGAAGGATGAACACTGAAGCTTTCTTT.

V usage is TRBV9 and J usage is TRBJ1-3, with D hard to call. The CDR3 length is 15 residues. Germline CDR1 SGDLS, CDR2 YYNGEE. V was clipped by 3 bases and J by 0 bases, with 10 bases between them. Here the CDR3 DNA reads TGTGCCAGCAGCGCACGGCGGGACTCTGGAAACACCATATATTTT. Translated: CASSARRDSGNTIYF.